Presented here are 9 T cell receptor beta chains from one specimen sequenced in a study of OX40 agonist ivuxolimab in advanced cancers. Clones were read by immunoSEQ multiplex PCR, and TCRdb kept only the in-frame ones, dropping some. Of approximately 55,000 clones in the sample, approximately 84% are singletons; the top ten hold 12% to 15%. The starting material was CD4+ or CD8+ T cells sorted from blood, obtained in a trial of the OX40 agonist ivuxolimab. Every receptor here comes from an adult with an advanced solid tumor such as melanoma, head and neck, liver or kidney cancer.

V usage is TRBV6-6 and J usage is TRBJ1-2; 7 nucleotides align to TRBD1. J gave up 7 bases and V 6 bases, and 11 bases lay outside the gene matches. The CDR3 is 14 amino acids. Germline CDR1 reads MNHNY; CDR2 reads SVGAGI (reference sequence). The CDR3 DNA reads TGTGCCAGCAGCCCCGGTGACAGGGCGTCTGGCTACACCTTC. Translation: CASSPGDRASGYTF.

The rearrangement links TRBV10-1 to TRBJ2-1, with TRBD2 identical over 11 bases. Germline V CDR1 and CDR2: WNHNN, SYGVQD (reference sequence). The CDR3 loop spans 15 amino acids. With V trimmed by 8 bases and J by 5 bases, 8 bases remained unmatched. CDR3 coding DNA: TGCGCCAGCGCCCATAGCGGGAGGGCCAACAATGAGCAGTTCTTC. Translation gives CASAHSGRANNEQFF.

There are a few counts of this clone. CDR3 sequence (DNA): TGTGCCAGCAGCGTAGTTCCGAACACTGAAGCTTTCTTT. Protein product: CASSVVPNTEAFF. The chain combines TRBV9 with TRBJ1-1; D ambiguous. The CDR3 has 13 amino acids. CDR1 SGDLS and CDR2 YYNGEE come from the germline V gene. V dropped 0 bases and J dropped 1 base, with 4 bases sitting between them.

V and J are TRBV14 and TRBJ2-2, with a weak D call TRBD1 (6 bases). Trimming cost V 1 base and J 5 bases, with 11 bases left between them. CDR3 length: 15 residues. The germline V gene has CDR1 SGHDN and CDR2 FVKESK. CDR3 sequence (DNA): TGTGCCAGCAGCCAAGCCAGGGGTGAGACCGGGGAGCTGTTTTTT. Its translation is CASSQARGETGELFF.

V is TRBV5-1 and J is TRBJ1-2; no reliable D call. The CDR3 consists of 13 residues. The ends were cut back, 0 bases at V and 3 bases at J, with 6 bases in the middle. In germline, CDR1 is SGHRS, CDR2 YFSETQ. The CDR3 sequence is CASSLDVYYGYTF. CDR3 nucleotides: TGCGCCAGCAGCTTGGACGTCTACTATGGCTACACCTTC.

The J gene is TRBJ2-1, the V gene TRBV5-1, with D perhaps TRBD2 (6 bases). Germline V gene data show CDR1 as SGHRS and CDR2 as YFSETQ. CDR3 size: 15 residues. The V gene lost 1 base and the J gene lost 5 bases, with 13 bases spanning the gap. CDR3 protein: CASSLWAGKNNEQFF. The CDR3 nucleotides read TGCGCCAGCAGCTTGTGGGCGGGGAAGAACAATGAGCAGTTCTTC.

The rearrangement uses TRBV18 and TRBJ2-7; 10 bases map to TRBD1. The CDR3 extends over 16 amino acids. The V and J ends lost 2 bases and 6 bases, in that order; junction bases with no gene match: 10. Per the germline V gene, CDR1 is KGHSH and CDR2 is LQKENI. This chain's CDR3 is CASSPSRGDRGFEQYF. CDR3 bases: TGTGCCAGCTCACCATCGAGGGGGGACAGGGGATTCGAGCAGTACTTC.

The genes are TRBV6-1 and TRBJ2-1; D tentatively reads TRBD1 or TRBD2 (6 bases each). CDR3 size: 14 residues. V lost 3 bases to trimming and J lost 7 bases, with 13 bases between them. The germline V gene encodes CDR1 MNHNS and CDR2 SASEGT. CDR3 in DNA: TGTGCCAGCAGTGACCTCGGGGGCGGGAATGAGCAGTTCTTC. It yields the protein CASSDLGGGNEQFF.

The chain employs TRBV30 and TRBJ2-7, with D perhaps TRBD1 (6 bases). The germline V gene has CDR1 GTSNPN and CDR2 SVGIG (reference sequence). V lost 4 bases and J 0 bases, leaving 16 bases between the germline ends. The CDR3 is 15 amino acids. Here the CDR3 DNA reads TGTGCCTGGATGACCGCCGACAGGAGCTCCTACGAGCAGTACTTC. Its translation is CAWMTADRSSYEQYF.